Listed below are T cell receptor beta chains from one sample, sequenced in a study of Ad26.COV2.S vaccination and SARS-CoV-2 variants. Method: immunoSEQ multiplex PCR; TCRdb's copy keeps in-frame clones and lacks some. The sample holds under 400,000 clones, around 86% seen once. This material consisted of peripheral blood, taken in a trial of Ad26.COV2.S vaccine versus placebo. The receptors here all came from a person aged 18-60 years who received the Ad26.COV2.S COVID-19 vaccine or a placebo. The CDR3 runs from the conserved cysteine through the conserved F or W. The D gene is left open where the match is weak. Size is omitted from some rows. Given values are once, few, many or a class for expanded clones.

V	D	size	J	DNA	CDR3
TRBV14	.	.	TRBJ1-3	TGTGCCAGCAGCCAGGGGAAAGGATCTGGAAACACCATATATTTT	CASSQGKGSGNTIYF
TRBV6-5	.	.	TRBJ1-5	TGTGCCTCCTCACTGGGGGGTTTTAGTGATCAGCCCCAGCATTTT	CASSLGGFSDQPQHF
TRBV28	TRBD2	.	TRBJ2-5	TGTGCCAGCAGTTCCCCGGGACTAGCGGGGGGGCGAGAGACCCAGTACTTC	CASSSPGLAGGRETQYF
TRBV12-3/TRBV12-4	.	.	TRBJ2-7	TGTGCCAGCAGTTGGGGCAGGGGTCGCGAGCAGTACTTC	CASSWGRGREQYF
TRBV2	.	.	TRBJ1-2	TGTGCCAGCAGTGGATGGGACACCTATGGCTACACCTTC	CASSGWDTYGYTF
TRBV30	.	.	TRBJ1-1	TGTGCCTGGAGACTAAAGGGGGGAAAGAACACTGAAGCTTTCTTT	CAWRLKGGKNTEAFF
TRBV27	TRBD2	.	TRBJ2-6	TGTGCCAGCAGTGGAAAGCGGGGCCGCTCTGGGGCGGCCAACGTCCTGACTTTC	CASSGKRGRSGAANVLTF
TRBV27	TRBD2	.	TRBJ2-1	TGTGCCAGCAGTCCCCCGACTAGCGGGGACAATGAGCAGTTCTTC	CASSPPTSGDNEQFF
TRBV5-1	TRBD1	.	TRBJ2-7	TGCGCCAGCAGCTTCCAGGGGGCAAATCGGGAGCAGTACTTC	CASSFQGANREQYF
TRBV4-1	TRBD1	.	TRBJ2-2	TGCGCCAGCAGCGCGGACAGGTTTAAGTTCACCGGGGAGCTGTTTTTT	CASSADRFKFTGELFF
TRBV10-2	.	.	TRBJ1-6	TGCGCCAGCAGTTCAGGATTCAATTCACCCCTCCACTTT	CASSSGFNSPLHF
TRBV19	TRBD2	once	TRBJ2-3	TGTGCCAGTAGTATAAATAGCGGGGGACTTATAAGGACAGATACGCAGTATTTT	CASSINSGGLIRTDTQYF
TRBV7-9	.	once	TRBJ1-4	TGTGCCAGCAGCTTATGGGGTGCAACTAATGAAAAACTGTTTTTT	CASSLWGATNEKLFF
TRBV6-7	.	.	TRBJ1-5	TGTGCCAGCAGTTACTCAATTATTTCGGATTACAATCAGCCCCAGCATTTT	CASSYSIISDYNQPQHF
TRBV7-6	.	.	TRBJ1-3	TGTGCCAGCAGCTTACAGACTGGAAACACCATATATTTT	CASSLQTGNTIYF
TRBV21-1	.	.	TRBJ2-3	TGTGCCAGCAGCAAACTAGCGGGGGTCCGCATTAGAACAGATACGCAGTATTTT	CASSKLAGVRIRTDTQYF
TRBV9	.	once	TRBJ2-1	TGTGCCAGCAGCGCCCGGGGGACTTACAATGAGCAGTTCTTC	CASSARGTYNEQFF
TRBV6-1	TRBD1	.	TRBJ2-2	TGTGCCAGCAGTGAGGGGACAGGGGCAGGAGAGCTGTTTTTT	CASSEGTGAGELFF
TRBV4-1	TRBD1	.	TRBJ1-5	TGCGCCAGCAGCCCACCGGGACAGGGGGTTCAGCCCCAGCATTTT	CASSPPGQGVQPQHF
TRBV12-5	.	.	TRBJ1-2	TGTGCTAGTGGTTTTGAAGCTAACTATGGCTACACCTTC	CASGFEANYGYTF
TRBV5-1	TRBD2	.	TRBJ2-3	TGCGCCAGCAGCTCCCGACTAGCGGGGGGTACAGATACGCAGTATTTT	CASSSRLAGGTDTQYF
TRBV27	.	.	TRBJ1-1	TGTGCCAGCAGTTTTGGGGGATGGGGGAGGGACACTGAAGCTTTCTTT	CASSFGGWGRDTEAFF
TRBV5-8	TRBD1	.	TRBJ1-3	TGTGCCAGCAGCTTTTACAGGGGGCCTAAGGGAAACACCATATATTTT	CASSFYRGPKGNTIYF
TRBV6-6	.	.	TRBJ2-7	TGTGCCAGCGTACTATCACAGGGAATTGACTACGAGCAGTACTTC	CASVLSQGIDYEQYF
TRBV27	.	.	TRBJ2-7	TGTGCCAGCAGTTCCGGGGCCCATCCCTACGAGCAGTACTTC	CASSSGAHPYEQYF
TRBV11-2	.	once	TRBJ2-3	TGTGCCAGCAGACCCAGGAGTAGCACAGATACGCAGTATTTT	CASRPRSSTDTQYF
TRBV30	TRBD1	.	TRBJ2-2	TGTGCCTGGAAGGGGGACCAGGGGGCAATAACCGGGGAGCTGTTTTTT	CAWKGDQGAITGELFF
TRBV7-2	TRBD1	.	TRBJ1-4	TGTGCCAGCAGCTGGACAGGTGGGGGTGAAAAACTGTTTTTT	CASSWTGGGEKLFF
TRBV7-7	TRBD1	many	TRBJ1-2	TGTGCTAGCAGCTTCTTCAAGGACAGGGACTATGGCTACACCTTC	CASSFFKDRDYGYTF
TRBV12-5	TRBD2	.	TRBJ2-1	TGTGCTAGTGGTTCCACCCTCCGAGAGCGGGGGGTCTATGAGCAGTTCTTC	CASGSTLRERGVYEQFF
TRBV7-9	.	.	TRBJ1-1	TGTGCCAGCAGCTTCAGGGACACTGAAGCTTTCTTT	CASSFRDTEAFF
TRBV5-1	TRBD2	.	TRBJ2-1	TGCGCCAGCAGCTTGGTCTCGGTAGCGGGGGTTAATGAGCAGTTCTTC	CASSLVSVAGVNEQFF
TRBV4-1	.	.	TRBJ1-2	TGCGCCAGCAGCCAAGGGGGCGGTTTGGACTATGGCTACACCTTC	CASSQGGGLDYGYTF
TRBV9	.	once	TRBJ2-5	TGTGCCAGCAGCGTAGACCCCGGGCCCCTGGAGACCCAGTACTTC	CASSVDPGPLETQYF
TRBV19	TRBD1	.	TRBJ2-7	TGTGCCAGTAGTATCCGGGACAGTAGCTCCTACGAGCAGTACTTC	CASSIRDSSSYEQYF
TRBV7-9	.	.	TRBJ1-3	TGTGCCAGCAGCTTAGTAGCGGTGGGAAACACCATATATTTT	CASSLVAVGNTIYF
TRBV11-2	.	once	TRBJ2-5	TGTGCCAGCAGCTTAGAACTAGGTGGGGAGACCCAGTACTTC	CASSLELGGETQYF
TRBV7-2	TRBD1	.	TRBJ1-5	TGTGCCAGCAGCCTTTCAGGGGGCGAGCCCCAGCATTTT	CASSLSGGEPQHF
TRBV2	.	few	TRBJ1-2	TGTGCCAGCAAGAAGACAGGACCTAACTATGGCTACACCTTC	CASKKTGPNYGYTF
TRBV3-1/TRBV3-2	.	few	TRBJ1-1	TGTGCCAGCAGCCAAGAAGAGTGGAATGCAGCTTTCTTT	CASSQEEWNAAFF
TRBV15	.	.	TRBJ1-4	TGTGCCACCAGCAGAGATGCCTTTGAAAAACTGTTTTTT	CATSRDAFEKLFF